These 29 T cell receptor beta chains were sequenced from one sample in a study of follicular helper T cells after annual influenza vaccination. TCRdb's table, derived via immunoSEQ multiplex PCR, lists solely in-frame clones and lacks some. This table has over 14,000 clones, about 88% appearing once. Time point reported: 2014-2015 season, 7 days after vaccination. Sequenced here: CXCR5+ CD38- circulating T follicular helper cells from blood, sampled 7 days after influenza vaccination. The sample's subset: circulating Tfh, non-naive CD4+CXCR5+PD-1+ (ICOS+CD38+ or ICOS-CD38-). Every receptor here comes from an adult who received the influenza vaccine.

The chain recombines TRBV7-9 with TRBJ1-1; D unclear. The CDR3 has 14 residues. The V and J ends lost 5 bases and 3 bases respectively, with 13 bases between them. CDR1 and CDR2 (germline): SEHNR, FQNEAQ (reference sequence). CDR3 nucleotides: TGTGCCAGCAGCCCCGCGGAGTGGTACACTGAAGCTTTCTTT. Translated, it gives CASSPAEWYTEAFF.

The table lists this clone with a few counts. The chain has TRBV7-3 and TRBJ2-3; maybe TRBD2 (6 bases). With 1 base removed from V and 4 bases from J, the gap between germline ends came to 18 bases. The CDR3 totals 17 residues. Per the germline V gene, CDR1 is SGHTA and CDR2 is FQGTGA. CDR3 DNA: TGTGCCAGCAGCTTAAGGGGAGCCGGGACTGGACCAGATACGCAGTATTTT. Translated, it gives CASSLRGAGTGPDTQYF.

The V call is TRBV6-1, the J call TRBJ1-5, with TRBD1 identical over 10 bases. Germline loops: CDR1 MNHNS, CDR2 SASEGT. After removal of 8 bases from V and 2 bases from J, the junction contained 6 bases not matched to a gene. The CDR3 is 15 amino acids. CDR3 protein: CASVSGTGGNQPQHF. In nucleotides, the CDR3 is TGTGCCAGCGTTTCCGGGACAGGGGGCAATCAGCCCCAGCATTTT.

The chain carries TRBV5-1 and TRBJ2-3, with D tentatively TRBD1 (6 bases). V was cut by 4 bases and J by 5 bases, with 23 bases left in between. The CDR3 is 17 residues long. Germline V gene data show CDR1 as SGHRS and CDR2 as YFSETQ. CDR3 DNA: TGCGCCAGCAGCCTGGGCCCTGGGGGCCTAGGAGGAGATACGCAGTATTTT. Translating it yields CASSLGPGGLGGDTQYF. Supplemented by reference TRBV5-1 and TRBJ2-3, the full variable domain reads KAGVTQTPRYLIKTRGQQVTLSCSPISGHRSVSWYQQTPGQGLQFLFEYFSETQRNKGNFPGRFSGRQFSNSRSEMNVSTLELGDSALYLCASSLGPGGLGGDTQYFGPGTRLTVL.

In regard to this clone: Germline is not matched at one junction end, which may reflect a read error. Other DNA variants within this sample encode the same CDR3. The chain joins TRBV7-2 to TRBJ2-7, with 9 bases fitting TRBD2. The CDR3 has 15 amino acids. The germline gives CDR1 SGHTA, CDR2 FQGNSA. The CDR3 region is CASSPTLAGSYEQYF. The CDR3 DNA is TGTGCCAGCAGCCCTACTCTAGCGGGGAGCTACGAGCAGTACTTT. The variable domain in full, with the rest retrieved from reference TRBV7-2 and TRBJ2-7, is GAGVSQSPSNKVTEKGKDVELRCDPISGHTALYWYRQSLGQGLEFLIYFQGNSAPDKSGLPSDRFSAERTGGSVSTLTIQRTQQEDSAVYLCASSPTLAGSYEQYFGPGTRLTVT.

There are a few counts of this clone. The rearrangement joins TRBV27 to TRBJ2-5; 8 nucleotides line up with TRBD1. V lost 5 bases to trimming and J lost 3 bases; unmatched junction nucleotides: 8. The CDR3 extends over 15 amino acids. Germline lookup yields CDR1 MNHEY and CDR2 SMNVEV (reference sequence). The CDR3 spells CASSRTTDREETQYF. The CDR3 coding sequence is TGTGCCAGCAGTAGAACCACGGACAGGGAAGAGACCCAGTACTTC.

The V and J genes are TRBV12-5 and TRBJ1-1, with TRBD1 as a possible D gene (6 bases). Germline values: CDR1 LGHNT, CDR2 FRNRAP. This CDR3 is built from 13 residues. The germline V and J ends were trimmed by 8 bases and 3 bases, with 13 bases remaining between them. DNA for the CDR3: TGTGCTAGTAGTATGACAGGCTACACTGAAGCTTTCTTT. Protein: CASSMTGYTEAFF.

The rearrangement links TRBV9 to TRBJ1-2; D gene unclear. The CDR3 runs 11 residues. V was pared by 0 bases and J by 12 bases, with 9 bases between. In germline, CDR1 is SGDLS, CDR2 YYNGEE. CDR3 sequence: CASSVGSEHTF. The CDR3 DNA follows: TGTGCCAGCAGCGTAGGGTCAGAACACACCTTC.

V gene TRBV5-1 combines with J gene TRBJ1-6, with 7 positions matching TRBD1. Trimming at V came to 2 bases and at J to 4 bases, leaving 0 bases not matched to a gene. The CDR3 totals 14 residues. Germline CDR1 is SGHRS and CDR2 is YFSETQ. The CDR3 DNA is TGCGCCAGCAGCTTACAGGGGTATAATTCACCCCTCCACTTT. It codes for CASSLQGYNSPLHF.

The chain combines TRBV11-3 with TRBJ2-7, with 9 bases fitting TRBD2. This CDR3 contains 13 residues. The J segment lost 6 bases and the V segment lost 5 bases, leaving 5 bases of the junction unmatched. Germline CDR1 SGHNT, CDR2 YENEEA. CDR3 residues: CASSRGGAGEQYF. The CDR3 region has the DNA TGTGCCAGCAGCCGCGGGGGGGCAGGCGAGCAGTACTTC.

The chain uses TRBV28 and TRBJ1-2; 10 positions agree with TRBD1. The V gene's germline CDR1 is MDHEN and CDR2 SYDVKM. Germline trimming cut 6 bases from V and 6 bases from J; bases unmatched to any gene: 10. The CDR3 contains 15 residues. The CDR3 coding sequence is TGTGCCAGCAGGTTCCGGGACAGGGGAGCGAATGGCTACACCTTC. Protein sequence: CASRFRDRGANGYTF.

The chain is built from TRBV11-3 and TRBJ2-3; no firm D call. The V and J ends lost 3 bases and 2 bases respectively, with 3 bases between them. The germline gives CDR1 SGHNT, CDR2 YENEEA. The CDR3 extends over 12 amino acids. CDR3 in DNA: TGTGCCAGCAGCTTCCACACAGATACGCAGTATTTT. This translates into CASSFHTDTQYF. Looking up the rest from reference TRBV11-3 and TRBJ2-3 gives the full variable domain: EAGVVQSPRYKIIEKKQPVAFWCNPISGHNTLYWYLQNLGQGPELLIRYENEEAVDDSQLPKDRFSAERLKGVDSTLKIQPAELGDSAVYLCASSFHTDTQYFGPGTRLTVL.

This chain joins TRBV11-2 and TRBJ2-1, with 11 nucleotides matching TRBD2. CDR3 length equals 15 residues. The V and J ends lost 5 bases and 4 bases, in that order; junction bases with no gene match: 4. Germline CDR1 SGHAT, CDR2 FQNNGV. For the CDR3, the DNA is TGTGCCAGCAGCGCCGGGACTAGCGGTTACAATGAGCAGTTCTTC. Translation gives CASSAGTSGYNEQFF.

This CDR3 is CASSLTSGLYTDTQYF. CDR3 nucleotide sequence: TGTGCCAGCAGCTTGACTAGCGGTCTTTACACAGATACGCAGTATTTT. This chain connects TRBV5-4 to TRBJ2-3, with TRBD2 matching over 8 bases. Germline lookup yields CDR1 SGHNT and CDR2 YYREEE (reference sequence). The CDR3 contains 16 residues. J lost 2 bases, V lost 1 base, and 6 bases had no gene match.

This clone was seen only once. The gene calls are TRBV28 and TRBJ2-3, with D unresolved. The CDR3 is 13 amino acids. The germline V and J ends were trimmed by 6 bases and 6 bases, with 13 bases remaining between them. CDR1 and CDR2 from the germline V gene are MDHEN and SYDVKM. The CDR3 sequence: CASRPPVRDTQYF. The CDR3 DNA reads as TGTGCCAGCAGACCCCCTGTGAGGGATACGCAGTATTTT.

J is TRBJ1-3 and V is TRBV30; D gene unclear. CDR3 size: 14 residues. Trimming removed 3 bases at V and 3 bases at J, with 12 bases between. Germline assignment: CDR1 GTSNPN and CDR2 SVGIG (reference sequence). The CDR3 coding sequence is TGTGCCTGGAGGGGCCCAAGGATTGGAAACACCATATATTTT. Protein product: CAWRGPRIGNTIYF.

V and J are TRBV5-1 and TRBJ1-2, with D unresolved. CDR3 length: 13 amino acids. Germline V gene data show CDR1 as SGHRS and CDR2 as YFSETQ. Trimming pared 4 bases from V and 2 bases from J, leaving 9 bases between. The CDR3 spells CASSLTLNYGYTF. The CDR3 nucleotides read TGCGCCAGCAGCCTCACACTAAACTATGGCTACACCTTC.

The chain couples TRBV5-3 to TRBJ2-3; perhaps TRBD2 as D (6 bases). TRBV5-3 is noted as an ORF with a role that remains uncertain. CDR3 size: 17 residues. The V gene lost 0 bases and the J gene lost 5 bases, with 19 bases spanning the gap. The CDR3 region has the DNA TGTGCCAGAAGCTTGGGGGTCGGAGGAGGGACGGGAGATACGCAGTATTTT. Translated, it gives CARSLGVGGGTGDTQYF.

The chain has TRBV7-9 and TRBJ2-1; D is undetermined. This CDR3 region has 11 residues. CDR1 and CDR2 from the germline V gene are SEHNR and FQNEAQ (reference sequence). Trimming removed 5 bases from V and 9 bases from J, with 8 bases in between. The CDR3 coding sequence is TGTGCCAGCAGCCCCCGTTTTGAGCAGTTCTTC. This gives the protein CASSPRFEQFF.

The chain carries TRBV18 and TRBJ2-3; possible D gene TRBD2, 5 bases. The germline CDR1 and CDR2 sequences are KGHSH and LQKENI. The CDR3 runs to 12 residues. V was shortened by 2 bases and J by 5 bases, with 5 bases between the two germline ends. CDR3 residues: CASSPAGDTQYF. The CDR3 region has the DNA TGTGCCAGCTCACCAGCGGGAGATACGCAGTATTTT.

This clone was seen just once. The chain links TRBV6-5 to TRBJ2-1; a weak D match, TRBD2 (7 bases). V lost 7 bases, J lost 7 bases, and 17 bases lay in between. Germline V gene sequence: CDR1 MNHEY, CDR2 SVGAGI. The CDR3 is made up of 14 amino acids. The CDR3 DNA sequence: TGTGCCAGCAATCCGGGGGGCCGTTGGAATGAGCAGTTCTTC. Translated: CASNPGGRWNEQFF.

The V call is TRBV19, the J call TRBJ2-3; D possibly corresponds to TRBD1 (5 bases). Germline V gene data show CDR1 as LNHDA and CDR2 as SQIVND (reference sequence). Between the trimmed V and J ends, which lost 5 bases and 3 bases, there was a span of 15 bases. This CDR3 region has 15 residues. The CDR3 protein is CASSVADSGTDTQYF. CDR3 bases: TGTGCCAGTAGTGTCGCCGACTCAGGGACAGATACGCAGTATTTT.

J is TRBJ2-2 and V is TRBV18; D gene uncertain. Trimming left V 2 bases short and J 2 bases short, with 9 bases between. This CDR3 contains 15 residues. CDR1 KGHSH and CDR2 LQKENI come from the germline V gene. In nucleotides, the CDR3 is TGTGCCAGCTCACCAAGTAAACTAAACACCGGGGAGCTGTTTTTT. As protein: CASSPSKLNTGELFF.

The V call is TRBV20-1, the J call TRBJ2-5; D is uncertain. This CDR3 region has 11 residues. CDR1 and CDR2 (germline): DFQATT, SNEGSKA (reference sequence). V shed 3 bases and J shed 5 bases, with 7 bases lying between them. The CDR3 sequence: CSARRGETQYF. In nucleotides, the CDR3 is TGCAGTGCTAGGAGAGGCGAGACCCAGTACTTC.

The chain employs TRBV4-1 and TRBJ1-2; no reliable D call. The V and J ends lost 0 bases and 4 bases respectively, with 6 bases between them. The CDR3 is 13 amino acids. Germline V CDR1 and CDR2: MGHRA, YSYEKL. The CDR3 coding sequence is TGCGCCAGCAGCCAAGATCTAGGCTATGGCTACACCTTC. It codes for CASSQDLGYGYTF.

This chain connects TRBV14 to TRBJ2-7; 8 nucleotides line up with TRBD1. Germline CDR1 is SGHDN and CDR2 is FVKESK. There are 14 residues in the CDR3. V was clipped by 6 bases and J by 6 bases; unmatched bases: 10. The CDR3 coding sequence is TGTGCCAGCAGGGTCCTGACAGGGGCCAGCGAGCAGTACTTC. It is translated as CASRVLTGASEQYF.

The chain uses TRBV5-1 and TRBJ2-1; 8 bases line up with TRBD2. In germline, CDR1 is SGHRS, CDR2 YFSETQ. The trim removed 3 bases at V and 7 bases at J, leaving 6 bases unmatched. The CDR3 extends over 14 amino acids. CDR3 amino acids: CASSSSGTRNEQFF. The CDR3 bases are TGCGCCAGCAGCTCCTCCGGGACTAGGAATGAGCAGTTCTTC.

By share, this clone ranks as medium-sized. The chain joins TRBV5-1 to TRBJ2-2; 8 bases align to TRBD1. The CDR3 totals 14 residues. CDR1 SGHRS and CDR2 YFSETQ come from the germline V gene. The J segment lost 5 bases and the V segment lost 0 bases, leaving 0 bases of the junction unmatched. As DNA, the CDR3 is TGCGCCAGCAGCTTGGGGGACAGGACCGGGGAGCTGTTTTTT. This gives the protein CASSLGDRTGELFF.

The rearrangement joins TRBV25-1 to TRBJ2-1; a weak D match, TRBD2 (5 bases). Germline V gene data show CDR1 as MGHDK and CDR2 as SYGVNS. Trimming pared 6 bases from V and 7 bases from J, leaving 19 bases between. The CDR3 contains 15 residues. The CDR3 nucleotides read TGTGCCAGCAGCGACGATCGAGGGATGGCGAATGAGCAGTTCTTC. It translates to CASSDDRGMANEQFF.